This is a list of T cell receptor beta chains from one sample in a study of T-cell memory formation after mild COVID-19. Each CDR3 protein gets one entry after TCRdb re-called the 5' RACE reads with MiXCR. The top ten hold more than 20% of the sample, which has around 340,000 distinct CDR3 sequences, around 15% seen once. Sequenced material: PBMCs or a T cell subset sorted from them (not recorded which). The receptors come from a man younger than 35 who had mild COVID-19 (a few samples of this study predate the infection). Cell type and time point are not known. CDR3s include the opening cysteine and the closing phenylalanine or tryptophan. D genes are given only for firm matches. Where a row states a size, it is once, few, many or the class of an expanded clone; other rows omit it.

J,V,size,D,DNA,CDR3
TRBJ2-2,TRBV4-1,few,.,TGCGCCAGCAGCCAACGCGGGGCGGATGGGGCCGGGGAGCTGTTTTTT,CASSQRGADGAGELFF
TRBJ2-2,TRBV5-6,many,.,TGTGCCAGCAGCTTCTACAGGGAGGTAGCGGGGGAGCTGTTTTTT,CASSFYREVAGELFF
TRBJ1-6,TRBV5-1,.,.,TGCGCCAGCAGCTCAGGACTGCCGGGGGTGAATTCACCCCTCCACTTT,CASSSGLPGVNSPLHF
TRBJ1-3,TRBV9,few,.,TGTGCCAGCAGCGCCAACAGCGGAAACACCATATATTTT,CASSANSGNTIYF
TRBJ2-2,TRBV4-1,many,TRBD1,TGCGCCAGCAGCCAAGGGACAGGGAGGTTCACCGGGGAGCTGTTTTTT,CASSQGTGRFTGELFF
TRBJ2-2,TRBV12-3/TRBV12-4,many,.,TGTGCCAGCAAACCGGGACAAAACTCCGGGGAGCTGTTTTTT,CASKPGQNSGELFF
TRBJ1-5,TRBV6-2/TRBV6-3,few,.,TGTGCCAGCAGGGACCCCGTTCAGCCCCAGCATTTT,CASRDPVQPQHF
TRBJ2-1,TRBV20-1,many,TRBD2,TGCAGTGCTCAAGCGGGGGGGGACAGGGAGCAGTTCTTC,CSAQAGGDREQFF
TRBJ2-3,TRBV2,few,.,TGTGCCAGCAGCGGGGGTAATACGCAGTATTTT,CASSGGNTQYF
TRBJ1-2,TRBV5-1,many,.,TGCGCCAGCAGCTTGGGAGGCAGACTCTATGGCTACACCTTC,CASSLGGRLYGYTF
TRBJ2-5,TRBV7-2,.,.,TGTGCCAGCAGCCCACCAGTCGGGGTTCAAGAGACCCAGTACTTC,CASSPPVGVQETQYF